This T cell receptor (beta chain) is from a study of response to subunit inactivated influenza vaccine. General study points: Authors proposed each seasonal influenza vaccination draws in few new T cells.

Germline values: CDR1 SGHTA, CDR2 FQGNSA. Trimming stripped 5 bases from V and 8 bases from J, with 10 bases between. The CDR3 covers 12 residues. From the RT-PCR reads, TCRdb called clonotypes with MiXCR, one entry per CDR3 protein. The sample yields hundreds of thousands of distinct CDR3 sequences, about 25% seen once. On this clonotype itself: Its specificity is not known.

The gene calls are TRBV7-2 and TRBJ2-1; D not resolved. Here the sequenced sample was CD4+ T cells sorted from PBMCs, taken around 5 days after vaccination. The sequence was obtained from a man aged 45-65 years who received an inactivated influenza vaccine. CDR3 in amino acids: CASSPAVHEQFF. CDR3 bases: TGTGCCAGCAGCCCAGCCGTACATGAGCAGTTCTTC. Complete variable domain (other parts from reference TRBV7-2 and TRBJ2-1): GAGVSQSPSNKVTEKGKDVELRCDPISGHTALYWYRQSLGQGLEFLIYFQGNSAPDKSGLPSDRFSAERTGGSVSTLTIQRTQQEDSAVYLCASSPAVHEQFFGPGTRLTVL.